The rows below give T cell receptor beta chains drawn from one sample of a study of T cell responses to AZD1222 COVID-19 vaccine. Assay used: immunoSEQ multiplex PCR; TCRdb lists only in-frame clones, some missing. The table lists 130,000 or so clones, roughly 85% of them singletons, with almost 9.5% in the top ten. The material was peripheral blood, obtained on day 0 of AZD1222 vaccination. The origin of the receptors is an adult in good health. Both conserved end residues are part of each CDR3. D genes are given only for firm matches. The listing skips clone size in some rows; elsewhere it reads once, few, many or a size class.

len: 15
abundance: .
v_gene: TRBV9
j_gene: TRBJ2-1
d_gene: TRBD1
CDR3aa: CASSEYRGRNNEQFF
CDR3nt: TGTGCCAGCAGCGAGTACAGGGGTAGGAACAATGAGCAGTTCTTC

len: 14
abundance: .
v_gene: TRBV5-1
j_gene: TRBJ1-2
d_gene: TRBD1
CDR3aa: CASRPYRGPYGYTF
CDR3nt: TGCGCCAGCAGACCCTACAGGGGGCCCTATGGCTACACCTTC

len: 13
abundance: .
v_gene: TRBV10-3
j_gene: TRBJ1-6
d_gene: TRBD1
CDR3aa: CAISEGQGIPLHF
CDR3nt: TGTGCCATCAGTGAGGGACAGGGTATCCCCCTCCACTTT

len: 18
abundance: once
v_gene: TRBV24-1
j_gene: TRBJ1-2
d_gene: .
CDR3aa: CATSDSKAWGTVNYGYTF
CDR3nt: TGTGCCACCAGTGATTCAAAAGCTTGGGGTACGGTTAACTATGGCTACACCTTC

len: 15
abundance: few
v_gene: TRBV6-2/TRBV6-3
j_gene: TRBJ2-6
d_gene: .
CDR3aa: CASSYTVSGANVLTF
CDR3nt: TGTGCCAGCAGTTACACTGTCTCTGGGGCCAACGTCCTGACTTTC

len: 15
abundance: .
v_gene: TRBV11-2
j_gene: TRBJ1-2
d_gene: .
CDR3aa: CASGVDFLGSYGYTF
CDR3nt: TGTGCCAGCGGGGTCGATTTTCTTGGATCCTATGGCTACACCTTC

len: 11
abundance: .
v_gene: TRBV29-1
j_gene: TRBJ1-2
d_gene: .
CDR3aa: CSSTGAYGYTF
CDR3nt: TGCAGCTCCACAGGAGCTTATGGCTACACCTTC

len: 13
abundance: .
v_gene: TRBV24-1
j_gene: TRBJ1-1
d_gene: .
CDR3aa: CATRGYKNTEAFF
CDR3nt: TGTGCCACCAGGGGATACAAGAACACTGAAGCTTTCTTT

len: 13
abundance: .
v_gene: TRBV5-6
j_gene: TRBJ2-3
d_gene: .
CDR3aa: CASSLGTTDTQYF
CDR3nt: TGTGCCAGCAGCTTAGGGACTACAGATACGCAGTATTTT

len: 16
abundance: .
v_gene: TRBV7-2
j_gene: TRBJ2-1
d_gene: TRBD2
CDR3aa: CASSLEWAAGRYEQFF
CDR3nt: TGTGCCAGCAGCTTAGAGTGGGCAGCGGGACGGTATGAGCAGTTCTTC

len: 14
abundance: .
v_gene: TRBV28
j_gene: TRBJ2-7
d_gene: .
CDR3aa: CASSFLYRAYEQYF
CDR3nt: TGTGCCAGCAGTTTTTTATACAGGGCGTACGAGCAGTACTTC

len: 17
abundance: .
v_gene: TRBV30
j_gene: TRBJ2-1
d_gene: TRBD2
CDR3aa: CAWRRLAGGSSYNEQFF
CDR3nt: TGTGCCTGGAGGCGGCTAGCGGGAGGAAGCTCCTACAATGAGCAGTTCTTC

len: 15
abundance: .
v_gene: TRBV7-9
j_gene: TRBJ2-3
d_gene: .
CDR3aa: CASSFGTPTTDTQYF
CDR3nt: TGTGCCAGCAGCTTCGGGACACCTACCACAGATACGCAGTATTTT

len: 14
abundance: .
v_gene: TRBV3-1/TRBV3-2
j_gene: TRBJ1-1
d_gene: .
CDR3aa: CASSQVEGGTEAFF
CDR3nt: TGTGCCAGCAGCCAAGTTGAAGGCGGCACTGAAGCTTTCTTT

len: 14
abundance: .
v_gene: TRBV19
j_gene: TRBJ2-3
d_gene: TRBD2
CDR3aa: CATTTSASTDTQYF
CDR3nt: TGTGCCACCACAACTAGCGCCAGCACAGATACGCAGTATTTT

len: 13
abundance: .
v_gene: TRBV10-2
j_gene: TRBJ2-7
d_gene: .
CDR3aa: CASSPDRFYEQYF
CDR3nt: TGCGCCAGCAGTCCTGACAGGTTCTACGAGCAGTACTTC

len: 13
abundance: .
v_gene: TRBV15
j_gene: TRBJ1-5
d_gene: TRBD1
CDR3aa: CATGTDSNQPQHF
CDR3nt: TGTGCCACCGGGACAGATAGCAATCAGCCCCAGCATTTT

len: 13
abundance: .
v_gene: TRBV29-1
j_gene: TRBJ1-4
d_gene: .
CDR3aa: CSIQRGIGEKLFF
CDR3nt: TGCAGCATCCAGAGGGGGATAGGGGAAAAACTGTTTTTT

len: 14
abundance: .
v_gene: TRBV30
j_gene: TRBJ1-1
d_gene: TRBD1
CDR3aa: CAWSVNRGNTEAFF
CDR3nt: TGTGCCTGGAGTGTAAACAGGGGAAACACTGAAGCTTTCTTT

len: 13
abundance: .
v_gene: TRBV6-1
j_gene: TRBJ1-1
d_gene: .
CDR3aa: CASSEYRSYEAFF
CDR3nt: TGTGCCAGCAGTGAGTATAGGTCCTATGAAGCTTTCTTT

len: 16
abundance: .
v_gene: TRBV11-3
j_gene: TRBJ1-2
d_gene: TRBD1
CDR3aa: CASSSSSTGLGDGYTF
CDR3nt: TGTGCCAGCAGCTCCTCATCGACAGGGCTTGGGGATGGCTACACCTTC

len: 14
abundance: .
v_gene: TRBV5-4
j_gene: TRBJ2-5
d_gene: .
CDR3aa: CASAGGGVQETQYF
CDR3nt: TGTGCCAGCGCCGGAGGGGGAGTCCAAGAGACCCAGTACTTC

len: 15
abundance: few
v_gene: TRBV18
j_gene: TRBJ2-1
d_gene: TRBD1
CDR3aa: CASSPIPGTANEQFF
CDR3nt: TGTGCCAGCTCACCAATTCCGGGGACAGCCAATGAGCAGTTCTTC

len: 12
abundance: .
v_gene: TRBV11-2
j_gene: TRBJ2-5
d_gene: .
CDR3aa: CASSLGWETQYF
CDR3nt: TGTGCCAGCAGCTTGGGGTGGGAGACCCAGTACTTC

len: 16
abundance: .
v_gene: TRBV29-1
j_gene: TRBJ2-3
d_gene: TRBD2
CDR3aa: CSVDGTSGRGTDTQYF
CDR3nt: TGCAGCGTGGATGGGACTAGCGGGAGGGGCACAGATACGCAGTATTTT

len: 18
abundance: .
v_gene: TRBV19
j_gene: TRBJ1-2
d_gene: TRBD1
CDR3aa: CASNPRPGQVKGYYGYTF
CDR3nt: TGTGCCAGTAACCCCCGTCCGGGACAGGTTAAGGGATACTATGGCTACACCTTC

len: 14
abundance: few
v_gene: TRBV4-1
j_gene: TRBJ2-7
d_gene: TRBD1
CDR3aa: CASSQDPTGGEQYF
CDR3nt: TGCGCCAGCAGCCAAGATCCGACAGGGGGCGAGCAGTACTTC

len: 17
abundance: .
v_gene: TRBV5-4
j_gene: TRBJ2-2
d_gene: .
CDR3aa: CASSQGQGPAHTGELFF
CDR3nt: TGTGCCAGCAGCCAGGGGCAAGGGCCCGCCCACACCGGGGAGCTGTTTTTT

len: 15
abundance: .
v_gene: TRBV27
j_gene: TRBJ1-2
d_gene: TRBD1
CDR3aa: CASSLLRDRNYGYTF
CDR3nt: TGTGCCAGCAGCCTACTCCGGGACAGAAACTATGGCTACACCTTC